This TCR beta chain was obtained from a study of cytomegalovirus exposure and HLA in healthy donors. As for the study in general: Per a later analysis, the approximately 620 first-cohort and 110 or so validation repertoires shared one platform. Whole-study findings and limits: According to a subsequent analysis, TCR clusters from the first cohort were inclined to appear together in the 120 or so validation repertoires. It was reportedly the case that the classifier diagnosed cytomegalovirus status with high specificity and sensitivity.

The V end was cut by 4 bases, the J end by 6 bases, with 13 bases between. The CDR3 has 14 amino acids. Germline V gives CDR1 MNHEY, CDR2 SVGAGI. On this clone: What it recognizes is unknown.

Measured with immunoSEQ multiplex PCR; TCRdb has only the in-frame clones, and not every one. The sample has over 150,000 clones, 85% to 90% seen once. Separate from the approximately 670-subject first cohort was the approximately 120-subject validation cohort, to which the donors belonged. The chain carries TRBV6-5 and TRBJ2-1, with D perhaps matching TRBD2 (6 bases). This TCR came from a man aged 18 to 35 in good health and CMV-seropositive. What was sequenced was PBMCs. This CDR3 reads CASSSLGGLNEQFF. The CDR3 region has the DNA TGTGCCAGCAGTTCCCTGGGGGGACTCAATGAGCAGTTCTTC.